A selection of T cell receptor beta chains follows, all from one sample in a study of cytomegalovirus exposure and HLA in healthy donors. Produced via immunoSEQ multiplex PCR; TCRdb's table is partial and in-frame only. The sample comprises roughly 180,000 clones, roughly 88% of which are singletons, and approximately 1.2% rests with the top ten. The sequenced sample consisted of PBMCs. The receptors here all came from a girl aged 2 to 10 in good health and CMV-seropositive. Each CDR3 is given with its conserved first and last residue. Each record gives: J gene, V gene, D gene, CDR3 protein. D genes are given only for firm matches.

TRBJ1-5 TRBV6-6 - CASSYSRGGQGPQHF
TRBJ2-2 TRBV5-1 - CASSRNSGTGELFF
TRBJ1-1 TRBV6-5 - CASSYGAGMNTEAFF
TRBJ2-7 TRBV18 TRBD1 CASSPSGTDSYEQYF
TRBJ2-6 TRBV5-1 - CASSLGGSGANVLTF
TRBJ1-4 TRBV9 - CASSAEGHLNEKLFF
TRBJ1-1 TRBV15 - CATSRAPPGHFRAFF
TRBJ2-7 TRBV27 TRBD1 CASSLRLGTGNVGEQYF
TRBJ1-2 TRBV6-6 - CASIMGLYGYTF
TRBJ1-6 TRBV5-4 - CASSLGHKYNSPLHF
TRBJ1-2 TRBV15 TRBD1 CATSRNVITGDGYTF
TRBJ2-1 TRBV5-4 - CASRIGGGKREQFF
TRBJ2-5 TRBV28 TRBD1 CASGLRDRVFETQYF
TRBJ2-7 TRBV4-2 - CASSPPGRVAIVAAQYF
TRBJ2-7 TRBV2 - CASSFSGATYEQYF
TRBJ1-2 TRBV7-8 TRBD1 CASSQDRVHGYTF
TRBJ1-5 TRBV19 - CASSIVRAGNQPQHF
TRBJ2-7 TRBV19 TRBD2 CASSMTSGSLYEQYF
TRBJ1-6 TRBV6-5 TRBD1 CASSSWDRVIGSPLHF
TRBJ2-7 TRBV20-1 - CSASKGSAQYF
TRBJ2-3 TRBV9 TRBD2 CASSVEGGGPTDTQYF
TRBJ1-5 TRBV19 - CASRRVAEYQPQHF
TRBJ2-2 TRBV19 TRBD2 CAKHWGGVLSNTGELFF
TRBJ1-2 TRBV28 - CASSDDIHGYTF
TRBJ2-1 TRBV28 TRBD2 CASSILKASGNEQFF
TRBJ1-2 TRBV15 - CATSRVITDYGYTF
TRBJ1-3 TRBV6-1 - CASSESVPLGNTIYF
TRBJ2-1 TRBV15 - CATSRDGVISYNEQFF
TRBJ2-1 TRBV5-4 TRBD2 CASSELAGGIYNEQFF
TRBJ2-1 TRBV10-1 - CASSGVAKSSYNEQFF
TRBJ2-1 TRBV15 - CATSRDIRDWDNEQFF
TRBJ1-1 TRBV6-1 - CVSSEIRDTEAFF
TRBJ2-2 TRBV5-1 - CASRGAFTGELFF
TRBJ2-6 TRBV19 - CASRPTGLSGANVLTF
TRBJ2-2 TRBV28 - CASSSPTYQELNTGELFF
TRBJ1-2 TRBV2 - CAREGVFYGYTF
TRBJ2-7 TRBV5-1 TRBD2 CASSLTSSSSYERYF
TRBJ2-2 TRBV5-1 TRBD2 CASSEGLPTGELFF
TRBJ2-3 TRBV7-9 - CASSLLAGFNTQYF
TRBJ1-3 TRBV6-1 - CASSERGGVITIYF
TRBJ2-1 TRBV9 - CASSSSPNLGREQFF
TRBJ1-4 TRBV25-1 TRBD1 CASSDVTGGLGKLFF
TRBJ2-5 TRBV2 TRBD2 CASSRGTRGLETQYF
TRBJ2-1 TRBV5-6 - CASSSLRSYNEQFF
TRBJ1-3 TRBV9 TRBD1 CASSAGQGEDTIYF
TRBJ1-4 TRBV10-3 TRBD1 CATSLGGDNEKLFF
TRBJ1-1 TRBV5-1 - CASNSGEMGWTEAFF